What follows are 25 T cell receptor beta chains derived from one specimen sequenced in a study of T cell changes during pregnancy in multiple sclerosis. The table came from immunoSEQ multiplex PCR; TCRdb's copy has only in-frame clones and leaves some out. The profile shows about 40,000 clones, approximately 92% of them singletons. This material consisted of peripheral blood, taken before pregnancy. These receptors all stem from a female donor with multiple sclerosis, enrolled in a pregnancy study.

The chain is built from TRBV6-6 and TRBJ2-5, with TRBD2 as a possible D gene (5 bases). V lost 2 bases and J lost 5, with 15 bases in between. Germline V gives CDR1 MNHNY, CDR2 SVGAGI (reference sequence). The CDR3 sequence is 15 residues long. The CDR3 DNA is TGTGCCAGCAGTTACGGGGAGCCTTTACGGGAGACCCAGTACTTC. Amino acid sequence: CASSYGEPLRETQYF.

The chain has TRBV10-3 and TRBJ2-3, with TRBD2 identical over 10 bases. This CDR3 has 15 residues. CDR1 ENHRY and CDR2 SYGVKD come from the germline V gene. J lost 3 bases, V lost 6 bases, and 6 bases had no gene match. CDR3 sequence reads: CAISGGTSATDTQYF. Here the CDR3 DNA reads TGTGCCATCAGCGGTGGGACTAGCGCGACAGATACGCAGTATTTT.

The rearrangement links TRBV19 to TRBJ1-1; 8 bases are a match to TRBD1. In germline, CDR1 is LNHDA, CDR2 SQIVND (reference sequence). Unmatched junction bases numbered 11, after V lost 5 bases and J lost 0 bases. This CDR3 region has 17 residues. The CDR3 here is CASSPTDRGYMNTEAFF. DNA of the CDR3: TGTGCCAGTAGTCCTACCGACAGGGGATACATGAACACTGAAGCTTTCTTT.

This clone appeared a single time. The rearrangement joins TRBV18 to TRBJ2-3, with D tentatively TRBD1 (6 bases). Germline V gene lookup returns CDR1 KGHSH and CDR2 LQKENI. The CDR3 sequence is 17 residues long. Trimming took off 0 bases at V and 4 bases at J, with 17 bases between the two ends. CDR3 sequence (DNA): TGTGCCAGCTCACCACCCTTCTGGGAAGAGGGGGCAGATACGCAGTATTTT. The encoded protein is CASSPPFWEEGADTQYF.

V and J are TRBV4-3 and TRBJ2-1; a weak D match, TRBD2 (5 bases). The CDR3 runs to 14 residues. Trimming took off 4 bases at V and 4 bases at J, with 11 bases between the two ends. CDR1 and CDR2 (germline): LGHNA, YSLEER. CDR3 in DNA: TGCGCCAGCAGCCTACGAGGACTGTACAATGAGCAGTTCTTC. Translated, it gives CASSLRGLYNEQFF.

The chain carries TRBV5-5 and TRBJ2-3; 9 nucleotides match TRBD2. The germline CDR1 and CDR2 sequences are SGHKS and YYEKEE (reference sequence). This CDR3 is 14 amino acids long. Losses at the gene ends were 2 bases for V and 7 bases for J; bases not matched to a gene: 5. CDR3 protein: CASSFLAGLNTQYF. CDR3 nucleotides: TGTGCCAGCAGCTTCCTAGCGGGATTAAATACGCAGTATTTT.

V gene TRBV28 combines with J gene TRBJ1-4, with 7 bases fitting TRBD1. This CDR3 contains 15 residues. Germline CDR1 MDHEN, CDR2 SYDVKM. Trimming cost V 5 bases and J 8 bases; bases outside gene matches: 11. CDR3 amino acids: CASSPVTGAREKLFF. The CDR3 coding sequence is TGTGCCAGCAGTCCCGTAACAGGGGCCCGAGAAAAACTGTTTTTT.

A single count supports this clone. The chain joins TRBV5-4 to TRBJ2-7, with 12 bases that match TRBD2. The germline V gene has CDR1 SGHNT and CDR2 YYREEE (reference sequence). J gave up 4 bases and V 4 bases, and 12 bases lay outside the gene matches. CDR3 size: 17 residues. CDR3: CASSRPRASGRDYEQYF. The CDR3 DNA sequence: TGTGCCAGCAGCAGACCTCGAGCTAGCGGGAGGGATTACGAGCAGTACTTC.

V usage is TRBV9 and J usage is TRBJ2-7, with 14 bases lining up with TRBD2. In germline, CDR1 is SGDLS, CDR2 YYNGEE. CDR3 size: 15 residues. The V segment lost 3 bases and the J segment 4 bases; nucleotides outside the gene matches: 3. CDR3 loop: CASSAGTSGSYEQYF. The CDR3, as DNA: TGTGCCAGCAGCGCAGGGACTAGCGGGAGTTACGAGCAGTACTTC.

This clone was observed a single time. The chain employs TRBV7-9 and TRBJ2-5; tentative D call: TRBD2 (5 bases). Germline lookup yields CDR1 SEHNR and CDR2 FQNEAQ (reference sequence). CDR3 size: 15 residues. V lost 1 base, J lost 5 bases, and 14 bases lay in between. The chain's CDR3 is CASSLGPSPGETQYF. DNA of the CDR3: TGTGCCAGCAGCTTAGGGCCTAGCCCTGGGGAGACCCAGTACTTC.

This chain joins TRBV9 and TRBJ1-2, with 10 bases lining up with TRBD1. This CDR3 spans 15 amino acids. Germline lookup yields CDR1 SGDLS and CDR2 YYNGEE. V was clipped by 4 bases and J by 7 bases; unmatched bases: 10. The CDR3 region is CASSPTGQGSGGYTF. The CDR3, as DNA: TGTGCCAGCAGCCCCACGGGACAGGGGTCGGGTGGCTACACCTTC. Drawing the rest from reference TRBV9 and TRBJ1-2, the complete variable domain is DSGVTQTPKHLITATGQRVTLRCSPRSGDLSVYWYQQSLDQGLQFLIQYYNGEERAKGNILERFSAQQFPDLHSELNLSSLELGDSALYFCASSPTGQGSGGYTFGSGTRLTVV.

The chain employs TRBV4-3 and TRBJ1-2; D is perhaps TRBD1 (6 bases). The CDR3 totals 13 residues. V lost 1 base to trimming and J lost 5 bases, with 8 bases between them. Germline V lookup: CDR1 LGHNA, CDR2 YSLEER. The CDR3 DNA reads as TGCGCCAGCAGCCAAGGGGGGCCTTATGGCTACACCTTC. This sequence encodes CASSQGGPYGYTF.

V gene TRBV14 combines with J gene TRBJ2-7; 8 bases match TRBD1. The CDR3 is 15 residues long. Germline assignment: CDR1 SGHDN and CDR2 FVKESK. V was pared by 2 bases and J by 4 bases, with 7 bases of the junction left unmatched. The CDR3: CASSQRGRGRYEQYF. As DNA, the CDR3 is TGTGCCAGCAGCCAACGGGGCAGGGGGCGATACGAGCAGTACTTC.

V usage is TRBV5-1 and J usage is TRBJ2-7; 9 nucleotides align to TRBD2. Trimming took 0 bases from V and 3 from J; bases not matched to a gene: 4. Per the germline V gene, CDR1 is SGHRS and CDR2 is YFSETQ. The CDR3 runs to 15 residues. The CDR3 DNA is TGCGCCAGCAGCTTGGCCCCAGCGGGGGGCTACGAGCAGTACTTC. It is translated as CASSLAPAGGYEQYF.

The genes are TRBV28 and TRBJ2-2, with D possibly TRBD1 on 5 matching bases. There are 13 residues in the CDR3. The germline V and J ends were trimmed by 8 bases and 1 base, with 8 bases remaining between them. In germline, CDR1 is MDHEN, CDR2 SYDVKM. CDR3 loop: CASGQGNTGELFF. The CDR3 coding sequence is TGTGCCAGCGGGCAGGGGAACACCGGGGAGCTGTTTTTT.

The V call is TRBV6-6, the J call TRBJ2-3; TRBD2 matches at 7 bases. The CDR3 sequence is 14 residues long. Unmatched junction bases numbered 5, after V lost 6 bases and J lost 2 bases. Germline lookup yields CDR1 MNHNY and CDR2 SVGAGI (reference sequence). The CDR3 DNA is TGTGCCAGCAGGACGGGAGGACCCACAGATACGCAGTATTTT. This encodes CASRTGGPTDTQYF.

The V and J genes are TRBV23-1 and TRBJ2-7, with 9 nucleotides matching TRBD2. TRBV23-1 has ORF status, its function being uncertain. This CDR3 region has 15 residues. With 6 bases clipped from V and 3 bases from J, the junction kept 9 bases outside the gene matches. This chain's CDR3 is CASRPNSGRIYEQYF. CDR3 in DNA: TGCGCCAGCAGACCTAATAGCGGGAGAATCTACGAGCAGTACTTC.

This sequence joins TRBV7-2 and TRBJ2-7; 8 bases agree with TRBD2. This CDR3 region has 16 residues. J was trimmed by 3 bases and V by 3 bases; bases with no gene match: 10. Germline CDR1 is SGHTA and CDR2 is FQGNSA. CDR3 region: CASSFFSSREDYEQYF. The CDR3 DNA follows: TGTGCCAGCAGCTTTTTCTCGTCGCGGGAGGACTACGAGCAGTACTTC.

J is TRBJ1-1 and V is TRBV30; 9 bases align to TRBD1. Unmatched junction bases numbered 7, after V lost 0 bases and J lost 11 bases. Germline-derived CDR1 and CDR2 are GTSNPN and SVGIG (reference sequence). The CDR3 totals 13 residues. CDR3 residues: CAWSVRTGVGAFF. In DNA form, the CDR3 reads TGTGCCTGGAGTGTACGGACAGGGGTGGGTGCTTTCTTT. Full variable domain (outside the CDR3, taken from reference TRBV30 and TRBJ1-1): SQTIHQWPATLVQPVGSPLSLECTVEGTSNPNLYWYRQAAGRGLQLLFYSVGIGQISSEVPQNLSASRPQDRQFILSSKKLLLSDSGFYLCAWSVRTGVGAFFGQGTRLTVV.

In its sample, this clone was seen once. This rearrangement joins TRBV4-2 to TRBJ2-3, with 13 positions matching TRBD2. CDR1 is LGHNA and CDR2 is YNFKEQ in the germline V gene. The CDR3 has 16 amino acids. The V gene end was trimmed by 4 bases and the J gene end by 4 bases; junction bases not matched to a gene: 5. CDR3 sequence (DNA): TGTGCCAGCAGCCCACGGACTAGCGGGAGCGCAGATACGCAGTATTTT. Translation: CASSPRTSGSADTQYF.

There are a few counts of this clone. Other DNA sequences within the sample encode an identical CDR3. The chain links TRBV5-6 to TRBJ1-1; D not resolved. V gave up 0 bases and J gave up 5 bases, with 20 bases separating them. CDR3 size: 17 residues. From germline, CDR1 is SGHDT and CDR2 YYEEEE. The CDR3 region is CASSLVVGRRERTEAFF. CDR3 coding DNA: TGTGCCAGCAGCTTGGTTGTGGGAAGGAGGGAGAGGACTGAAGCTTTCTTT.

The J gene is TRBJ2-1, the V gene TRBV18; maybe TRBD2 (5 bases). Germline CDR1 is KGHSH and CDR2 is LQKENI. CDR3 size: 17 residues. Trimming took 3 bases from V and 9 from J, leaving 24 bases between them. CDR3: CASSPLEASLASGEQFF. CDR3 bases: TGTGCCAGCTCACCTCTTGAGGCTAGCCTCGCTTCGGGTGAGCAGTTCTTC.

The chain is built from TRBV27 and TRBJ2-7; 7 bases line up with TRBD1. CDR3 length equals 13 residues. Germline lookup yields CDR1 MNHEY and CDR2 SMNVEV (reference sequence). The V gene end was trimmed by 4 bases and the J gene end by 2 bases; junction bases not matched to a gene: 2. CDR3 sequence (DNA): TGTGCCAGCAGTTCGACAGGGACCTACGAGCAGTACTTC. It codes for CASSSTGTYEQYF.

The chain carries TRBV19 and TRBJ1-2, with D unclear. CDR3 length equals 13 residues. Germline CDR1 LNHDA, CDR2 SQIVND (reference sequence). V shed 3 bases and J shed 6 bases, with 11 bases lying between them. The CDR3 sequence is CASSIIISDGYTF. The CDR3 DNA follows: TGTGCCAGTAGTATCATTATCTCGGATGGCTACACCTTC.

This sequence joins TRBV2 and TRBJ2-7; 9 nucleotides agree with TRBD1. After removal of 5 bases from V and 5 bases from J, the junction contained 4 bases not matched to a gene. CDR1 is SNHLY, CDR2 FYNNEI, per germline. The CDR3 runs 13 residues. CDR3: CASSTGTGNEQYF. In DNA form, the CDR3 reads TGTGCCAGCAGTACCGGGACAGGGAACGAGCAGTACTTC.